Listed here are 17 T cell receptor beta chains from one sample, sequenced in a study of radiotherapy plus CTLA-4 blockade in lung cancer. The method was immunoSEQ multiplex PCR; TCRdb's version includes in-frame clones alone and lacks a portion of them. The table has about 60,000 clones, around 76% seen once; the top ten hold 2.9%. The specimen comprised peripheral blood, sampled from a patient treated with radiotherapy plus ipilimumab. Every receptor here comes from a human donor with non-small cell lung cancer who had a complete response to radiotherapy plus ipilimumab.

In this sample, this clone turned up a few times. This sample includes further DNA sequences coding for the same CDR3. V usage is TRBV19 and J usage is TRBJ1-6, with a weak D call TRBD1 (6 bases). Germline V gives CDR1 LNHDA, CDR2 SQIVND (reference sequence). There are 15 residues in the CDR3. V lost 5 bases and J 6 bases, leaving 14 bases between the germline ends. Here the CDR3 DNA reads TGTGCCAGTAGTTCCCGGGGGGGCGGTAATTCACCCCTCCACTTT. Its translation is CASSSRGGGNSPLHF.

Here the CDR3 reads CASSLDNRLTNEQFF. The CDR3 coding sequence is TGTGCCAGCAGCTTAGATAACAGGTTAACGAATGAGCAGTTCTTC. J is TRBJ2-1 and V is TRBV11-2, with D tentatively TRBD1 (5 bases). The V end lost 0 bases, the J end lost 7 bases, and 13 bases lay between the germline ends. The CDR3 length is 15 residues. The germline gives CDR1 SGHAT, CDR2 FQNNGV.

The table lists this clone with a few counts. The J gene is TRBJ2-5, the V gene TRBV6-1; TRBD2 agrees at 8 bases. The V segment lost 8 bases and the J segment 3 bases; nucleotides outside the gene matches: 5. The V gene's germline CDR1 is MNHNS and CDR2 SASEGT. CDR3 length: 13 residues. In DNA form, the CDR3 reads TGTGCCAGCGGGCCGGGACTAGAAGAGACCCAGTACTTC. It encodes CASGPGLEETQYF.

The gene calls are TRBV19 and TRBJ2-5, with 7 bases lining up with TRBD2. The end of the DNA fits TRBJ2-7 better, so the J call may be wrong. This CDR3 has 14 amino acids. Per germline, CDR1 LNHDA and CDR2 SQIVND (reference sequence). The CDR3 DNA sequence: TGTGCCAGTAGTGCCGCGTGGGAGGGGAACGAGCAGTACTTC. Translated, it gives CASSAAWEGNEQYF.

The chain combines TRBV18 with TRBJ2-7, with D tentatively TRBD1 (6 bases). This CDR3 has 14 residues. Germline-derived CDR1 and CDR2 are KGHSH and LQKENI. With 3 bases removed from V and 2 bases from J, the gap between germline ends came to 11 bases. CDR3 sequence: CASSPQDSAYEQYF. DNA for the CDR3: TGTGCCAGCTCACCTCAGGACAGTGCCTACGAGCAGTACTTC.

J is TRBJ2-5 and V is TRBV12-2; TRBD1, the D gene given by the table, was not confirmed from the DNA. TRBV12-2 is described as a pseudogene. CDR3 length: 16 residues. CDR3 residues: CASRPGDNRYQETQYF. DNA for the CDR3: TGTGCAAGTCGCCCAGGGGACAACCGTTACCAAGAGACCCAGTACTTC.

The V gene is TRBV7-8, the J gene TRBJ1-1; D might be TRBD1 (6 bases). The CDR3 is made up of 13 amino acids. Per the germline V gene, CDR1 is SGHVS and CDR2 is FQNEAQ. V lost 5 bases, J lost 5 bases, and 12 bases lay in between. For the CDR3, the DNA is TGTGCCAGCAGCGCCGAGGGGGGGACTGAAGCTTTCTTT. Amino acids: CASSAEGGTEAFF.

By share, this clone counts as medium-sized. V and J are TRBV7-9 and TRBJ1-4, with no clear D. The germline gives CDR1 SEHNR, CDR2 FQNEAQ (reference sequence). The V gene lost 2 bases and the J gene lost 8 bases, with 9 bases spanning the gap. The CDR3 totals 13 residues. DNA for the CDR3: TGTGCCAGCAGCTTATACTCCGGGGAAAAACTGTTTTTT. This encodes CASSLYSGEKLFF. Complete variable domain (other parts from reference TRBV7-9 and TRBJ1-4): DTGVSQNPRHKITKRGQNVTFRCDPISEHNRLYWYRQTLGQGPEFLTYFQNEAQLEKSRLLSDRFSAERPKGSFSTLEIQRTEQGDSAMYLCASSLYSGEKLFFGSGTQLSVL.

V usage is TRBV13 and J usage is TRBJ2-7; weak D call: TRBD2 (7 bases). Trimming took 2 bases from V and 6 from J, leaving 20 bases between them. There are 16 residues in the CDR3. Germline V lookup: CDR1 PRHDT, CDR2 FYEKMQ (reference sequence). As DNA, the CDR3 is TGTGCCAGCAGCTTAAGGGGGGGGACCGCCATCGGCGAGCAGTACTTC. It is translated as CASSLRGGTAIGEQYF.

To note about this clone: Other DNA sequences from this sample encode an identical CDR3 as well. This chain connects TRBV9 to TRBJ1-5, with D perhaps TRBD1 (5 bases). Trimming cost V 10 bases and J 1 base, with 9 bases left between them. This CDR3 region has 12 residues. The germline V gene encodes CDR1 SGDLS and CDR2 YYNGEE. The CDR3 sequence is CAPGGSNQPQHF. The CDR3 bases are TGTGCCCCCGGGGGAAGCAATCAGCCCCAGCATTTT.

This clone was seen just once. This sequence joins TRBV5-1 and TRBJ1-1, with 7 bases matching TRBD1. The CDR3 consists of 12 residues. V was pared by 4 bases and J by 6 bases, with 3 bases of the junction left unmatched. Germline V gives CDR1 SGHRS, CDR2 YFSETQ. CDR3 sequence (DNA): TGCGCCAGCAGCCCCGACAGGGCTGAAGCTTTCTTT. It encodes CASSPDRAEAFF.

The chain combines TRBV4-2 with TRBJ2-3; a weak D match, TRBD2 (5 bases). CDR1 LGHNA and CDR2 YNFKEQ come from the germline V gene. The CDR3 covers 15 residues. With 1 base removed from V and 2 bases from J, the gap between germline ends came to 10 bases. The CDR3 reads CASSQGTAYTDTQYF. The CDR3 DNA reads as TGTGCCAGCAGCCAAGGGACTGCTTACACAGATACGCAGTATTTT.

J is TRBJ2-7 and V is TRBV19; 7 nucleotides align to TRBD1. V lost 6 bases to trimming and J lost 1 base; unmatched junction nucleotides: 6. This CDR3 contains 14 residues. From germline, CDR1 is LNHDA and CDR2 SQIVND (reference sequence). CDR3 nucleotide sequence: TGTGCCAGTAGCGACTACAGGGGTTCCTACGAGCAGTACTTC. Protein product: CASSDYRGSYEQYF.

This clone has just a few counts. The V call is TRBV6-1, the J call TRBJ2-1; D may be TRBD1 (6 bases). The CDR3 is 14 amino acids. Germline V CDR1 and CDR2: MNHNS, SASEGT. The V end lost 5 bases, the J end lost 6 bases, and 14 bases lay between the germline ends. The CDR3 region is CASSYVQGSNEQFF. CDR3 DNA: TGTGCCAGCAGTTATGTTCAGGGGAGCAATGAGCAGTTCTTC.

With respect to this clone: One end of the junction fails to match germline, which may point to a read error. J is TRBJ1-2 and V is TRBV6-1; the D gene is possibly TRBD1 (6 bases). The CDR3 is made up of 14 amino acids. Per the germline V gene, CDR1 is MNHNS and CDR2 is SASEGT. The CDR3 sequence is CASSDRLTLYGYAF. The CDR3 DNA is TGTGCCAGCAGCGACAGGCTGACTCTTTATGGCTACGCCTTC.

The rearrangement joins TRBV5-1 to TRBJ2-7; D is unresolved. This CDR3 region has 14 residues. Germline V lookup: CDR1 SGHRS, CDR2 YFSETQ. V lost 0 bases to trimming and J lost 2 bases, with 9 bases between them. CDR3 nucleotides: TGCGCCAGCAGCTTGGTGGTCAGTCCCTACGAGCAGTACTTC. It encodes CASSLVVSPYEQYF.

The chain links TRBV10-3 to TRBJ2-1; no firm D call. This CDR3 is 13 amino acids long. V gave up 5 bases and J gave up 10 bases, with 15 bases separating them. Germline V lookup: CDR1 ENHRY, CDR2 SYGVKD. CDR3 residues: CAISRSEIGEQFF. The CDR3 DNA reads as TGTGCCATCAGTCGCTCGGAAATCGGGGAGCAGTTCTTC.